One T cell receptor beta chain is described in this entry. The CDR3 loop spans 16 amino acids. V shed 3 bases, J shed 8 bases, and the junction held 11 bases outside the gene matches. CDR1 is SGHKS, CDR2 YYEKEE, per germline (reference sequence). These data originate in a study of blood T cell repertoires in COVID-19. Across the whole study: Acute and convalescent COVID-19 samples came from the United States, Italy and Spain. Sources were T cells, B-cell-depleted T cells, or PBMCs; the material itself was cDNA or gDNA.

TCRdb's copy holds only in-frame clones and misses some; the assay was immunoSEQ multiplex PCR. Of 200,000 to 250,000 clones in the sample, around 87% were seen once. The chain couples TRBV5-5 to TRBJ2-4, with 10 bases matching TRBD1. Sequenced material: PBMCs or T cells enriched from blood (not recorded which). This receptor was identified in a man younger than 40 in a cohort exposed to, infected with or recovered from COVID-19 (not recorded which). CDR3 nucleotide sequence: TGTGCCAGCAGCTCGCCCCGGGACAGGGGCGGGGACATTCAGTACTTC. Encoded protein: CASSSPRDRGGDIQYF.